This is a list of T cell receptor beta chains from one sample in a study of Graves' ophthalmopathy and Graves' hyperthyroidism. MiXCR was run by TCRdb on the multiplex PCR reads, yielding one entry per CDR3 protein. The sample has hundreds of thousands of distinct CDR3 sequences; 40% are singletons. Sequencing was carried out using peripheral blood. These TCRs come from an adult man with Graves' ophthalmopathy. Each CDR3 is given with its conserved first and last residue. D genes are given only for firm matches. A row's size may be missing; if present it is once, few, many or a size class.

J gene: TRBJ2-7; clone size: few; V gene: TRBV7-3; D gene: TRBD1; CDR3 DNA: TGTGCCAGTGGCAGCTGGCAGGGGGCTCCTCGGGTGTCCGAGCAGTACTTC; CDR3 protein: CASGSWQGAPRVSEQYF
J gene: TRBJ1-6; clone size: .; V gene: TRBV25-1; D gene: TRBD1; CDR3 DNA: TGTGCCAGCAGGGGAGATGCAGGGGGAGGTTCACCCCTCCACTTT; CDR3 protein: CASRGDAGGGSPLHF
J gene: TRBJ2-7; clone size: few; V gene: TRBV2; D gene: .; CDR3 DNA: TGTGCCAGCAGTTTCGAGGGCCCCTACGAGCAGTACTTC; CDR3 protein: CASSFEGPYEQYF
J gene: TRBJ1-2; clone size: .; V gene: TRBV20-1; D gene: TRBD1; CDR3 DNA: TGCAGTGCTATGCCCGGAACAGGGGATCGTGGCTACACCTTC; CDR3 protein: CSAMPGTGDRGYTF
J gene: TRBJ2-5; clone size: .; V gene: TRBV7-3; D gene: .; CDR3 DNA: TGTGCCAGCAGCTTAAATCGGGGGAACCAAGAGACCCAGTACTTC; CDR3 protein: CASSLNRGNQETQYF
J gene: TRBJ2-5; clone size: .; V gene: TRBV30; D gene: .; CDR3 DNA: TGTGCCTGGAGTGTGCCCGGGACCCAGTACTTC; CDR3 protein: CAWSVPGTQYF
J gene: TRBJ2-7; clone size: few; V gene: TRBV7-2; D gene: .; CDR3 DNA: TGTGCCAGCACCTTAAATAAGGCTACCTCCTACGAGCAGTACTTC; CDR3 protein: CASTLNKATSYEQYF
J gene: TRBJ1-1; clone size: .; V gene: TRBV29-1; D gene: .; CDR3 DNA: TGCAGCGTTGGTGGGGGGGGGAGCACTGAAGCTTTCTTT; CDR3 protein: CSVGGGGSTEAFF
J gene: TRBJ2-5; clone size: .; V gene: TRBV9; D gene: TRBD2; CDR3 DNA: TGCGCCAGCAGCCGATCGACTAGCGGGAGGGTCCAAGAGACCCAGTACTTC; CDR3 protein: CASSRSTSGRVQETQYF
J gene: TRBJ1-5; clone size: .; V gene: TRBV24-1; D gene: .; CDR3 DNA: TGTGCCACCAGCGGAGCAGGGCTAGGGGAGCCCCAGCATTTT; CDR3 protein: CATSGAGLGEPQHF
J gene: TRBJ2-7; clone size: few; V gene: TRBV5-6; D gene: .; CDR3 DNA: TGTGCCAGCAGCCGACAGACCGATACGACCGCCTACGAGCAGTACTTC; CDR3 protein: CASSRQTDTTAYEQYF
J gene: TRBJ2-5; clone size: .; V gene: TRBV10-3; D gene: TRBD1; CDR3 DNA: TGTGCCAGCAGTTACTCGGGGACAGGGTACTTC; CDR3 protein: CASSYSGTGYF
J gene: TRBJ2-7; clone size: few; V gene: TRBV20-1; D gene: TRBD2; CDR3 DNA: TGCAGTGCTATGCCCTTGGGACTAGCGTCTCAAGATCCGTACGAGCAGTACTTC; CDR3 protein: CSAMPLGLASQDPYEQYF
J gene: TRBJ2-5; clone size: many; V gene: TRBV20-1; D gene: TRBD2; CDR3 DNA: TGCAGTGCTAGGGGACTAGCGGGTCCCGCTGTGACCCAGTACTTC; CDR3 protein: CSARGLAGPAVTQYF
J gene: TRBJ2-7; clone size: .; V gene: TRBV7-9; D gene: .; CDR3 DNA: TGTGCCAGCAGCTTAGACCAGGGGATTTTGGACGAGCAGTACTTC; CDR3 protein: CASSLDQGILDEQYF
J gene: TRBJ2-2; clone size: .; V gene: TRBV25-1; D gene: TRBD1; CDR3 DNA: TGCGCCAGCAGCCAAGGGACAGGGGGCTCCGGGGAGCTGTTTTTT; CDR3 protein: CASSQGTGGSGELFF
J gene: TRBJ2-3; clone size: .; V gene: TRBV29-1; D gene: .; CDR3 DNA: TGCAGCGTTGGGGAGGCGCCCCAGTACACAGATACGCAGTATTTT; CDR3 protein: CSVGEAPQYTDTQYF
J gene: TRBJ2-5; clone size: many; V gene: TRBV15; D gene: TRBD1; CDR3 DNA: TGTGCCACCAGCGCTATGGACAGGGGGCCCCAAGAGACCCAGTACTTC; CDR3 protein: CATSAMDRGPQETQYF
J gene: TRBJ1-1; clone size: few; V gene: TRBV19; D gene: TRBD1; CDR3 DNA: TGTGCCACCGGACGACAGGGCCGGGGGGACACTGAAGCTTTCTTT; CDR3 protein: CATGRQGRGDTEAFF
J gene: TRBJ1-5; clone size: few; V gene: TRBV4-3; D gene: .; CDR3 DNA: TGCGCCAGCAGCCGAGAACCTGGGCAGGTTCATCAGCCCCAGCATTTT; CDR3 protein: CASSREPGQVHQPQHF
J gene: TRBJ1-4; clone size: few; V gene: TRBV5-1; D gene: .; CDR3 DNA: TGCGCCAGCAGCCCGGACGAGGGATACGAAAAACTGTTTTTT; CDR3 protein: CASSPDEGYEKLFF
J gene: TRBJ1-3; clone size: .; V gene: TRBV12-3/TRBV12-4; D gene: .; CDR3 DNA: TGTGCCAGCAGTTTTAGGAGGGGGTACGTCGCAGGAAACACCATATATTTT; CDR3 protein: CASSFRRGYVAGNTIYF
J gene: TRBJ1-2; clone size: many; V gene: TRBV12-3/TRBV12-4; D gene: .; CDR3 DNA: TGTGCCAGCAGTTTGGGTGCTGGCTACACCTTC; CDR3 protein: CASSLGAGYTF
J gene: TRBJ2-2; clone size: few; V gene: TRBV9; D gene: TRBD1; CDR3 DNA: TGTGCCAGCAGAGTAGGGACAGGCACCGGGGAGCTGTTTTTT; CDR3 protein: CASRVGTGTGELFF